This T cell receptor (beta chain) was captured in a study of CD8 T cells in Susac syndrome. An amount of RNA that ranged from roughly 0.45 to 1 ug was reverse transcribed with random hexamers. An immunoSEQ multiplex PCR amplified TCR beta CDR3 over 54 Vbeta and 13 Jbeta. TCRdb analysed the immunoSEQ multiplex PCR reads with MiXCR anew, one entry per CDR3 protein. There are 140,000 to 150,000 distinct CDR3 sequences in the sample; approximately 96% occur only once, and about 0.11% lies in the top ten. The multiple sclerosis controls consisted of treatment-naive patients with relapsing-remitting disease, either stable or active. Through negative isolation, CD4+ and CD8+ T cells were obtained, while TEMRA cells were enriched using FACS. Sequencing was carried out using CD4+ T cells from PBMCs. This receptor was identified in a human donor with multiple sclerosis.

The CDR3 protein is CSVRTSGGYEQYF. In DNA form, the CDR3 reads TGCAGCGTACGGACTAGCGGGGGCTACGAGCAGTACTTC. The chain recombines TRBV29-1 with TRBJ2-7; 13 nucleotides match TRBD2. V lost 6 bases and J lost 3; bases outside the gene matches: 2. Germline CDR1 is SQVTM and CDR2 is ANQGSEA. The CDR3 has 13 amino acids.